This T cell receptor (beta chain) came from a study of blood T cell repertoires in COVID-19. Turning to the study itself: PBMCs, B-cell-depleted T cells, or T cells provided the cDNA or gDNA that made up the material.

As regards this clone: In the same sample, other DNA sequences code for this CDR3.

The V and J ends lost 1 base and 2 bases respectively, with 3 bases between them. Germline CDR1 and CDR2: LGHDT and YNNKEL (reference sequence). The CDR3 spans 12 residues. Clinical history as reported by participants underpinned cohort assignment. How the authors handled the data: From reference gene primer amplification, estimates of nucleated cell counts were derived. The data were produced by immunoSEQ multiplex PCR, yet TCRdb's version contains in-frame clones alone and is incomplete. Clone size and the V and J calls come from that table; the DNA yielded D and trimming. The data contain hundreds of thousands of clones, around 91% of them singletons.

The sample consisted of PBMCs or T cells enriched from blood (not recorded which). The chain combines TRBV3-1 (or the pseudogene TRBV3-2) with TRBJ2-7; D gene unclear. The sequence was obtained from a man aged 30 to 45 who had recovered from COVID-19. CDR3 nucleotides: TGTGCCAGCAGCCAAGTAGCCTACGAGCAGTACTTC. Translating it yields CASSQVAYEQYF.